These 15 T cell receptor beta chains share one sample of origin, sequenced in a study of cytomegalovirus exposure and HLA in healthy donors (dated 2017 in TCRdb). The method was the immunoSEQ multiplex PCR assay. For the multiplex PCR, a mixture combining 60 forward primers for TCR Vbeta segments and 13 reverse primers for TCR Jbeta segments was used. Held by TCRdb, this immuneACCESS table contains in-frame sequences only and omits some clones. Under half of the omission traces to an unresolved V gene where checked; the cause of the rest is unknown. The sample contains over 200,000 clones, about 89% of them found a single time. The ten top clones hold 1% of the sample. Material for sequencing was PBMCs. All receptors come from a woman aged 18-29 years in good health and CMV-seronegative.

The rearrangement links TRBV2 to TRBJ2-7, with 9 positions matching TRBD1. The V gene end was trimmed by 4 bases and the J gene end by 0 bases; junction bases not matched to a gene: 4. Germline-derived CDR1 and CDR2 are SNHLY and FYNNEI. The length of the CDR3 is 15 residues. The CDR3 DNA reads TGTGCCAGCAGTGGGGGACAGGGTAACTCCTACGAGCAGTACTTC. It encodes CASSGGQGNSYEQYF.

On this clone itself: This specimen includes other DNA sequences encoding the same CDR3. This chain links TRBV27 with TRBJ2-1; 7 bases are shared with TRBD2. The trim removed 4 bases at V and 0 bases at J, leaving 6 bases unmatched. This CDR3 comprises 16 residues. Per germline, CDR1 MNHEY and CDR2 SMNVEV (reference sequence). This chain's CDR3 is CASSSLAVSSYNEQFF. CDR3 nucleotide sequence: TGTGCCAGCAGTTCGCTAGCGGTCAGCTCCTACAATGAGCAGTTCTTC.

The CDR3 DNA is TGTGCCAGCAGCCCAACAGGGTCTCCGGGCAATGAGCAGTTCTTC. Translation: CASSPTGSPGNEQFF. The chain carries TRBV9 and TRBJ2-1, with D maybe TRBD1 (6 bases). Germline CDR1 is SGDLS and CDR2 is YYNGEE. The CDR3 is 15 residues long. The germline V and J ends were trimmed by 4 bases and 6 bases, with 17 bases remaining between them.

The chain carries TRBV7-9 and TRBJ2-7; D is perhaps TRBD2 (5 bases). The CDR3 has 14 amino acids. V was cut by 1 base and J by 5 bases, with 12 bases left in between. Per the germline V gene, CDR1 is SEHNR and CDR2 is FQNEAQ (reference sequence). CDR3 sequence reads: CASSLGGKFNEQYF. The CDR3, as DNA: TGTGCCAGCAGCTTAGGAGGGAAATTCAACGAGCAGTACTTC.

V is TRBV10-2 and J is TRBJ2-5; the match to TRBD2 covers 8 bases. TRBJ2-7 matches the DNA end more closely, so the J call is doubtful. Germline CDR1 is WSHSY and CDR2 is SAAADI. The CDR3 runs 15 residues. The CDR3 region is CASCLSGGPSYEQYF. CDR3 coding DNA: TGCGCCAGCTGCTTAAGCGGGGGACCATCCTACGAGCAGTACTTC.

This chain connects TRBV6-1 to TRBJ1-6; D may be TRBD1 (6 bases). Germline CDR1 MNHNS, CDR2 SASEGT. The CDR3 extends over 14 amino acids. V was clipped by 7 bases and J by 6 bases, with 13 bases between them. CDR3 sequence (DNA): TGTGCCAGCACAGTACAGGGATTTAATTCACCCCTCCACTTT. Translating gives CASTVQGFNSPLHF.

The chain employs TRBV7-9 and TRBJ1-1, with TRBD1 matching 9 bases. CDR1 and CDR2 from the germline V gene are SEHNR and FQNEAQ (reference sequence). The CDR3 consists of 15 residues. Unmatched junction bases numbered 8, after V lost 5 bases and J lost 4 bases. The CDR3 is CASSGNRGRGTEAFF. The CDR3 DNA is TGTGCCAGCAGCGGCAACAGGGGGCGCGGCACTGAAGCTTTCTTT.

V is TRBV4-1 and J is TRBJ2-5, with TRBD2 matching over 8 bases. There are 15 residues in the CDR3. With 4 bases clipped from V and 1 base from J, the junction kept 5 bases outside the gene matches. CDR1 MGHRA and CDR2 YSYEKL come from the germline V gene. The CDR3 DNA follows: TGCGCCAGCAGCCGATTAGCGGGAACCCAAGAGACCCAGTACTTC. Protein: CASSRLAGTQETQYF.

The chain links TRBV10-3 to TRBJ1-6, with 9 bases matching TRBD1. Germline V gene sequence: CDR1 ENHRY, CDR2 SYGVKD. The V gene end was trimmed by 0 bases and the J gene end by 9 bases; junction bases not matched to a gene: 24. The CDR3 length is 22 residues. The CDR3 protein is CAISESIWGGALAGTGISPLHF. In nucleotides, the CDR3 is TGTGCCATCAGTGAGTCGATTTGGGGTGGGGCTCTTGCCGGGACAGGGATTTCACCCCTCCACTTT.

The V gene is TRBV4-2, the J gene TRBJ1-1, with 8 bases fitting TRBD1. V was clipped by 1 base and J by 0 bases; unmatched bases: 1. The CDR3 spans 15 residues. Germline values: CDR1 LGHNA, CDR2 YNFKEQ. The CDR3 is CASSQGQGMNTEAFF. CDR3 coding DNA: TGTGCCAGCAGCCAAGGACAGGGGATGAACACTGAAGCTTTCTTT.

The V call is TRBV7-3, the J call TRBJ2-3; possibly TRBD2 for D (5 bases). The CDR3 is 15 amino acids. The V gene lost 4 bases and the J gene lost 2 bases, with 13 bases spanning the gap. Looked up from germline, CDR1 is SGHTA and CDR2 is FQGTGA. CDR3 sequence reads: CASSYSAAPTDTQYF. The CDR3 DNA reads TGTGCCAGCAGCTATTCAGCGGCGCCCACAGATACGCAGTATTTT.

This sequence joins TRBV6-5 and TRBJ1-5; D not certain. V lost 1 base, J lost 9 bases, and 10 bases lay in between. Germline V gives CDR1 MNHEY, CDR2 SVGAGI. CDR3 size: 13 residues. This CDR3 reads CASSYLADWPQHF. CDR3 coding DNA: TGTGCCAGCAGTTACTTAGCCGATTGGCCCCAGCATTTT.

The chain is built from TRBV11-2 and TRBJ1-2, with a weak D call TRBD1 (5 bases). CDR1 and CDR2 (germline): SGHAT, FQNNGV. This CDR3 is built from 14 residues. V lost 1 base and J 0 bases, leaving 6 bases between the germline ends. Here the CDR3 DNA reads TGTGCCAGCAGCTTAGGGGGGGCTAACTATGGCTACACCTTC. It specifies CASSLGGANYGYTF.

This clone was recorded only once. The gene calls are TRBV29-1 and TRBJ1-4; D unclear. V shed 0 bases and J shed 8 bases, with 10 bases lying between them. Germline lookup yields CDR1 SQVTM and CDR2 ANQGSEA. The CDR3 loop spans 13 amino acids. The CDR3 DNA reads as TGCAGCGTTGAAGACCCGGGAGGAGAAAAACTGTTTTTT. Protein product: CSVEDPGGEKLFF. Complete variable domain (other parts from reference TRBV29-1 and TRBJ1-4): SAVISQKPSRDICQRGTSLTIQCQVDSQVTMMFWYRQQPGQSLTLIATANQGSEATYESGFVIDKFPISRPNLTFSTLTVSNMSPEDSSIYLCSVEDPGGEKLFFGSGTQLSVL.

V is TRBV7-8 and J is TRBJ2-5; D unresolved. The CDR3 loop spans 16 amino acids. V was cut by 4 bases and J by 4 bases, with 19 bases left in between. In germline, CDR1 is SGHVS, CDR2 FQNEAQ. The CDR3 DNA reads TGTGCCAGCAGCTCGCCTCTCGGGTACATACGAGAGACCCAGTACTTC. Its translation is CASSSPLGYIRETQYF.